Here is one T cell receptor (beta chain) with its context. The data derive from a study of blood T cell repertoires in COVID-19. Turning to the study itself: Sites in the United States, Italy and Spain provided acute and convalescent COVID-19 samples. Sources were T cells, B-cell-depleted T cells, or PBMCs; the material itself was cDNA or gDNA.

In assigning cohorts, the study relied on participant-reported clinical history. Generated by immunoSEQ multiplex PCR, the TCRdb table keeps only in-frame clones and is missing some. The table lists under 300,000 clones, just under 90% of them singletons. Sequenced sample: PBMCs or T cells enriched from blood (not recorded which). This clonotype was sampled from a woman in her sixties or seventies who had recovered from COVID-19.

Here the CDR3 DNA reads TGCGCCAGCAGCCAGCGGGTGGGTAACACTGAAGCTTTCTTT. Translation gives CASSQRVGNTEAFF. V is TRBV4-1 and J is TRBJ1-1, with D unclear. Germline V gene lookup returns CDR1 MGHRA and CDR2 YSYEKL. Deletions cut 3 bases from V and 2 bases from J, with 10 bases between. The CDR3 is 14 amino acids.